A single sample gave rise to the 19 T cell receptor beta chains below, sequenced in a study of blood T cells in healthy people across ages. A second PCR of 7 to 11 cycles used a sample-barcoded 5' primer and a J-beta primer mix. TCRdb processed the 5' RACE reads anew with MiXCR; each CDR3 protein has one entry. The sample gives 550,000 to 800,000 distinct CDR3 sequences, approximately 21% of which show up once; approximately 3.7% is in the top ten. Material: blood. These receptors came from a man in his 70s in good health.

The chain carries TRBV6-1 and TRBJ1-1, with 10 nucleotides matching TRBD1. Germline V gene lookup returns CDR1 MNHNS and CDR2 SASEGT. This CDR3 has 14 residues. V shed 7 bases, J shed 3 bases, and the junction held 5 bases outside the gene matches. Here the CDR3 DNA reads TGTGCCAGCACCATGACAGGGGGCGACACTGAAGCTTTCTTT. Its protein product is CASTMTGGDTEAFF.

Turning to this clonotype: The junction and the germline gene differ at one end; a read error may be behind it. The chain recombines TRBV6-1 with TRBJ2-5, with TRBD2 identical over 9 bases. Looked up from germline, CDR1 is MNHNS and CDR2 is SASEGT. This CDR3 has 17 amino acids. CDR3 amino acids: CASNGASGSGRGGTQHF. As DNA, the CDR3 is TGTGCCAGCAATGGAGCATCTGGTAGCGGGAGAGGTGGAACCCAGCACTTC.

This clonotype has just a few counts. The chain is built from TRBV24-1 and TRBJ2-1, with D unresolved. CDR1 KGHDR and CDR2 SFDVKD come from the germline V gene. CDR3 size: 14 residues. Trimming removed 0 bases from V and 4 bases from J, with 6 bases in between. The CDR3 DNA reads TGTGCCACCAGTGATTTGCTGGGATACAATGAGCAGTTCTTC. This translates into CATSDLLGYNEQFF.

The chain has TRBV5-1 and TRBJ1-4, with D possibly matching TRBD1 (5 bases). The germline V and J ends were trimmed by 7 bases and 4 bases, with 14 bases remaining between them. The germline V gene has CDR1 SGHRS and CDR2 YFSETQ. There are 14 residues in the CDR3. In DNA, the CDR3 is TGCGCCAGCCAGATCACAGGTTTTAATGAAAAACTGTTTTTT. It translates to CASQITGFNEKLFF.

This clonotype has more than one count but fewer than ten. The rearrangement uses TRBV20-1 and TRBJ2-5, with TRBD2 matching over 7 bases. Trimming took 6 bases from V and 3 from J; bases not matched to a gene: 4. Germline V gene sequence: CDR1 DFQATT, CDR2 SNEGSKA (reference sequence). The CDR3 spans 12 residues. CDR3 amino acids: CSAALAEETQYF. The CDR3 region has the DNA TGCAGTGCAGCTCTAGCGGAAGAGACCCAGTACTTC.

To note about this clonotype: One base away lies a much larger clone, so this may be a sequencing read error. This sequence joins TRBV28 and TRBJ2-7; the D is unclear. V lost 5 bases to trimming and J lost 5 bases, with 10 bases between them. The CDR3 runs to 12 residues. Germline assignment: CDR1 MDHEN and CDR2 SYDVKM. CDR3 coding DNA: TGTGCCAGCAGTCCATCAGTACACGAGCAGTACTTC. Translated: CASSPSVHEQYF.

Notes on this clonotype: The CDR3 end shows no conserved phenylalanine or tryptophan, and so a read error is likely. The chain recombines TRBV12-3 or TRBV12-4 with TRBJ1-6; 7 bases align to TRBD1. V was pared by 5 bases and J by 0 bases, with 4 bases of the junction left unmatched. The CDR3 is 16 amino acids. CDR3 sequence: CASSGQASSYNSPLHS. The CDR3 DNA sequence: TGTGCCAGCAGTGGACAGGCGAGCTCCTATAATTCACCCCTCCACTCT.

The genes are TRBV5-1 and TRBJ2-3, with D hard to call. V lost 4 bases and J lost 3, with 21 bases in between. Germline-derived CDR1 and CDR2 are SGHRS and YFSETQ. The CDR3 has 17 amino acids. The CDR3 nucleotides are TGCGCCAGCAGCCTACCGGACGGAAGTGTAGGAACAGATACGCAGTATTTT. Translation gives CASSLPDGSVGTDTQYF. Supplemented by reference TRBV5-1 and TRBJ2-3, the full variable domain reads KAGVTQTPRYLIKTRGQQVTLSCSPISGHRSVSWYQQTPGQGLQFLFEYFSETQRNKGNFPGRFSGRQFSNSRSEMNVSTLELGDSALYLCASSLPDGSVGTDTQYFGPGTRLTVL.

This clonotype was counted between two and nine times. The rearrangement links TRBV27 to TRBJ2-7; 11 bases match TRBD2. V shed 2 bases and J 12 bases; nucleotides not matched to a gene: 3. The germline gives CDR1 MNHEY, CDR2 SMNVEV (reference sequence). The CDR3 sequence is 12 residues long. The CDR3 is CASSLTSGRLYF. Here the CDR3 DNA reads TGTGCCAGCAGTTTAACTAGCGGGAGATTGTACTTC.

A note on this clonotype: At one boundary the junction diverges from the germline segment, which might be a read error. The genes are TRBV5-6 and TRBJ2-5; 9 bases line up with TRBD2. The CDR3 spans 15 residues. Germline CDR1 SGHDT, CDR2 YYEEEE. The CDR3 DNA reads TGTGCCAGCAGCTTGTACCTAGCGGGGAGGGAGACCCGGTACTTC. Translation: CASSLYLAGRETRYF. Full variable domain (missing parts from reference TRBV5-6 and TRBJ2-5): DAGVTQSPTHLIKTRGQQVTLRCSPKSGHDTVSWYQQALGQGPQFIFQYYEEEERQRGNFPDRFSGHQFPNYSSELNVNALLLGDSALYLCASSLYLAGRETRYFGPGTRLLVL.

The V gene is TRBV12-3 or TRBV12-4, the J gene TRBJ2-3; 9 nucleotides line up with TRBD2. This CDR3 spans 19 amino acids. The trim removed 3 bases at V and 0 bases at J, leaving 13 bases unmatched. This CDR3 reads CASSFRGLAGKTSTDTQYF. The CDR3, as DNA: TGTGCCAGCAGTTTTCGGGGTCTAGCGGGGAAAACTAGCACAGATACGCAGTATTTT.

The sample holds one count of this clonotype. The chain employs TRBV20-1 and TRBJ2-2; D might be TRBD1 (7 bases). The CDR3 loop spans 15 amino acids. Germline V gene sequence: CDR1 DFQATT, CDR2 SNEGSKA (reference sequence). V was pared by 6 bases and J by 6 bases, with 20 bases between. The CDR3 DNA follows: TGCAGTGCGAAACGTCAGGGGGGTGTCTCCGGGGAGCTGTTTTTT. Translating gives CSAKRQGGVSGELFF.

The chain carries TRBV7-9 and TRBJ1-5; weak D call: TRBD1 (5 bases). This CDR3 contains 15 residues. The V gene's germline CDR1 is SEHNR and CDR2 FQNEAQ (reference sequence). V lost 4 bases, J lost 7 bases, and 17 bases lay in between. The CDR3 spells CASSSSDTSRQPQHF. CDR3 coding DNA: TGTGCCAGCAGCTCCTCGGACACTTCCAGGCAGCCCCAGCATTTT.

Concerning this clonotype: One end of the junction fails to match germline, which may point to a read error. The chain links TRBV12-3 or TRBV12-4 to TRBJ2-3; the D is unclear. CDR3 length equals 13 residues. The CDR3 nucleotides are TGTGCCGGCAGTTTAGGGCTCACAGATACGCAGTATTTT. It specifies CAGSLGLTDTQYF.

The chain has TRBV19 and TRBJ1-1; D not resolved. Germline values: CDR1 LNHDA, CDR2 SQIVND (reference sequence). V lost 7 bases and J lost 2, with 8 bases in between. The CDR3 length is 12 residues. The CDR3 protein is CASNLGNTEAFF. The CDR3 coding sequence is TGTGCCAGTAACCTGGGAAACACTGAAGCTTTCTTT.

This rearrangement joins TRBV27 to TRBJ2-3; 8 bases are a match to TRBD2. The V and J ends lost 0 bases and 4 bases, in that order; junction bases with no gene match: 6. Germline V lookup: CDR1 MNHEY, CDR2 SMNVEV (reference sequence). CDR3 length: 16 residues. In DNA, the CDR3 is TGTGCCAGCAGTTTATCCAGCGGGAGTTTCTCAGATACGCAGTATTTT. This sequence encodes CASSLSSGSFSDTQYF.

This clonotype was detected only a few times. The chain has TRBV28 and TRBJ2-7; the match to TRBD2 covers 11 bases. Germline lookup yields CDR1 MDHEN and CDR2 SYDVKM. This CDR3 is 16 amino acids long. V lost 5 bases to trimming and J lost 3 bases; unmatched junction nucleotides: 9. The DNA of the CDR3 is TGTGCCAGCAGTGCTGAGGGACTAGCGGTCCACTACGAGCAGTACTTC. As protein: CASSAEGLAVHYEQYF.

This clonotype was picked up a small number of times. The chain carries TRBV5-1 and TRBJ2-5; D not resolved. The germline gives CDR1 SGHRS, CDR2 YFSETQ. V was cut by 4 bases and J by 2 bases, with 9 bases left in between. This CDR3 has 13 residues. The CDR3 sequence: CASSPQLQETQYF. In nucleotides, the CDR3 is TGCGCCAGCAGCCCACAGCTACAAGAGACCCAGTACTTC.

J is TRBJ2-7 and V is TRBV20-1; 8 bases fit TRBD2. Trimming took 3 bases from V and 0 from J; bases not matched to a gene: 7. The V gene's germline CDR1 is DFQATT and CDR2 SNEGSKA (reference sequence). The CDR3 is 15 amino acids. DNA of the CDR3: TGCAGTGCTAGCCGACTAGCGCTTTCCTCCTACGAGCAGTACTTC. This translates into CSASRLALSSYEQYF.